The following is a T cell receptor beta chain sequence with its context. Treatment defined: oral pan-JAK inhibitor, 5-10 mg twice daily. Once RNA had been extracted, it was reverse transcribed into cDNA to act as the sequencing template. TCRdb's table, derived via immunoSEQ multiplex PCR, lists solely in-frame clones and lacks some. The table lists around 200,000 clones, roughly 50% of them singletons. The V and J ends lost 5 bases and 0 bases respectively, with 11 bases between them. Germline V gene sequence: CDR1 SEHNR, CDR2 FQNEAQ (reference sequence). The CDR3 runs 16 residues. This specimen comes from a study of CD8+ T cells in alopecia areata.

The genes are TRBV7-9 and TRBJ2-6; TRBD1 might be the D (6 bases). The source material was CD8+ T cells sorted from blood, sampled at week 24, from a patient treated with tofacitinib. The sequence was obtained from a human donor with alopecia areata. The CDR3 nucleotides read TGTGCCAGCAGCATGGACAGAATCTCTGGGGCCAACGTCCTGACTTTC. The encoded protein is CASSMDRISGANVLTF.